The rows below give T cell receptor beta chains drawn from one sample of a study of T cells after yellow fever vaccination. TCRdb reprocessed the 5' RACE reads via MiXCR and lists one record per CDR3 protein. The table shows about 69,000 distinct CDR3 sequences, with 5% to 6.5% occurring only once. The sequences come from CD4+ T cells sorted from PBMCs, collected less than 16 days after the first yellow fever vaccination. The receptor source for this set is a man between 18 and 35 years old who received the YFV17D yellow fever vaccine. The CDR3 runs from the conserved cysteine through the conserved F or W. The D gene is left open where the match is weak. A row's size may be missing; if present it is once, few, many or a size class.

TRBJ2-7 many NA TRBV14 CASSQDESPGYSYEQYF TGTGCCAGCAGCCAAGATGAGTCGCCAGGGTATTCCTACGAGCAGTACTTC
TRBJ2-4 many TRBD1 TRBV12-3/TRBV12-4 CASSRDSTLQYF TGTGCCAGCAGCCGGGACAGTACCCTTCAGTACTTC
TRBJ2-7 few NA TRBV12-3/TRBV12-4 CASSRPGSYEQYF TGTGCCAGCAGTCGCCCGGGGTCCTACGAGCAGTACTTC
TRBJ1-4 many NA TRBV12-3/TRBV12-4 CASSFVGMAEKLFF TGTGCCAGCAGTTTTGTGGGGATGGCTGAAAAACTGTTTTTT
TRBJ1-4 many TRBD1 TRBV5-4 CASSLQGAVEKLFF TGTGCCAGCAGCTTGCAGGGGGCGGTTGAAAAACTGTTTTTT
TRBJ2-3 many NA TRBV5-4 CASSLGGAGTDTQYF TGTGCCAGCAGCCTGGGGGGGGCGGGAACAGATACGCAGTATTTT
TRBJ2-3 many NA TRBV5-1 CASSLAARGDTQYF TGCGCCAGCAGCTTGGCTGCGCGAGGAGATACGCAGTATTTT
TRBJ2-1 many NA TRBV28 CASSFPERNNEQFF TGTGCCAGCAGTTTCCCAGAGCGCAACAATGAGCAGTTCTTC
TRBJ2-2 few TRBD2 TRBV7-2 CASSWGLAGGGTGELFF TGTGCCAGCAGCTGGGGACTAGCGGGGGGGGGGACCGGGGAGCTGTTTTTT
TRBJ2-7 many NA TRBV11-2 CASSAYKGTHEQYF TGTGCCAGCAGCGCGTACAAGGGAACTCACGAGCAGTACTTC
TRBJ1-5 many NA TRBV12-3/TRBV12-4 CASSSTGGGAGQPQHF TGTGCCAGCAGTTCGACCGGGGGGGGCGCGGGGCAGCCCCAGCATTTT
TRBJ1-1 many NA TRBV6-1 CASSVPGRKEAFF TGTGCCAGCAGTGTACCGGGAAGAAAAGAGGCTTTCTTT
TRBJ2-3 NA NA TRBV5-1 CASRESTDTQYF TGCGCCTCCAGGGAGAGCACAGATACGCAGTATTTT
TRBJ2-7 NA TRBD1 TRBV12-3/TRBV12-4 CASSRTRQGAWVQGYEQYF TGTGCCAGCAGCCGCACCCGACAGGGGGCGTGGGTGCAGGGGTACGAGCAGTACTTC
TRBJ1-3 many NA TRBV6-6 CASSYTEGNTIYF TGTGCCAGCAGTTACACTGAAGGAAACACCATATATTTT
TRBJ1-6 many NA TRBV7-3 CASSPQGGLTPLHF TGTGCCAGCAGCCCGCAGGGTGGATTGACGCCCCTCCACTTT
TRBJ2-2 many NA TRBV7-2 CASSFGVGGELFF TGTGCCAGCAGCTTCGGGGTGGGCGGGGAGCTGTTTTTT
TRBJ1-2 many NA TRBV5-6 CASSLDNRPNYGYTF TGTGCCAGCAGCTTGGATAACAGACCTAACTATGGCTACACCTTC
TRBJ2-5 many NA TRBV7-2 CASSTSAQETQYF TGTGCCAGCAGCACCTCGGCACAAGAGACCCAGTACTTC
TRBJ2-7 many NA TRBV5-1 CASSWGAYEQYF TGCGCCAGCAGCTGGGGGGCCTACGAGCAGTACTTC
TRBJ2-2 many TRBD2 TRBV5-4 CASRVGGGDTGELFF TGTGCCAGCAGAGTGGGCGGGGGAGACACCGGGGAGCTGTTTTTT
TRBJ1-1 many NA TRBV5-1 CASSVIQGQNTEAFF TGCGCCAGCAGCGTAATACAGGGCCAGAACACTGAAGCTTTCTTT
TRBJ1-3 many NA TRBV3-1 CASSLSGYGNTIYF TGTGCCAGCAGCCTCTCGGGGTACGGAAACACCATATATTTT
TRBJ2-5 many NA TRBV6-6 CASSYSETQYF TGTGCCAGCAGTTATTCAGAGACCCAGTACTTC
TRBJ2-1 many TRBD2 TRBV20-1 CSVLSGGAYNEQFF TGCAGTGTTCTTAGCGGGGGGGCCTACAATGAGCAGTTCTTC
TRBJ2-3 many TRBD2 TRBV29-1 CSVDRTSGPIGTQYF TGCAGCGTAGATCGGACTAGCGGGCCCATAGGTACGCAGTATTTT
TRBJ1-5 many NA TRBV20-1 CSASLHNQPQHF TGCAGTGCTAGTCTACACAATCAGCCCCAGCATTTT
TRBJ2-3 many NA TRBV29-1 CSAAQGGVADTQYF TGCAGCGCCGCACAGGGGGGGGTAGCAGATACGCAGTATTTT
TRBJ1-1 many NA TRBV3-1 CASSQDGAAEAFF TGTGCCAGCAGCCAAGACGGGGCGGCTGAGGCTTTCTTT